This TCR beta chain was profiled in a study of shared clonotypes between healthy human individuals. The V end lost 6 bases, the J end lost 0 bases, and 10 bases lay between the germline ends. Germline assignment: CDR1 SGHAT and CDR2 FQNNGV. This CDR3 has 14 amino acids. TCRdb keeps only in-frame clones here, not all; method: immunoSEQ multiplex PCR. The data contain 980,000 or so clones, over 60% of them singletons. Overall study results and limits: Specimens sampled were limited to blood, with tissue repertoires likely differing.

About this clone itself: Its cognate antigen is unknown.

This chain uses TRBV11-2 with TRBJ2-3, with D maybe TRBD2 (6 bases). The sequence derives from a man aged 18 to 29 in good health. Specimen: memory CD4+ T cells sorted from blood. Sample subset: CD45RA-negative fraction. This CDR3 reads CASRPGLSTDTQYF. CDR3 nucleotides: TGTGCCAGCAGGCCGGGACTTAGCACAGATACGCAGTATTTT.